The source of this T cell receptor beta chain is a study of blood T cells in healthy people across ages (dated by TCRdb to between 2014 and 2017). In terms of the full investigation: Template switching captured roughly one uniquely barcoded TCR beta cDNA molecule per two T cells in model experiments. Using deep sequencing normalized with unique cDNA molecular identifiers, the study measured how TCR beta repertoire diversity changes with age. The donors were divided into four age groups: young (average around 16 years), middle-aged (approximately 41), aged (about 60) and long-lived (about 79). To avoid experimental bias, donors of different ages were distributed randomly across sequencing lanes. Using the same blood draw, the study looked at two additional independent replicas of 1 million unique cDNA reads for two donors, one aged 18 to 30 and the other aged 80 or older.

Libraries were constructed by 5' RACE. Sequenced on an Illumina HiSeq 2500. A second PCR of 7 to 11 cycles was performed with a sample-barcoded 5' primer and a J-beta primer mix. Each TCR beta cDNA molecule received a unique molecular identifier from a template-switch 5' adaptor carrying 12 random nucleotides. At least 3 million CDR3-containing paired-end reads were obtained from each sample. First-strand cDNA synthesis was performed from all RNA using the Mint cDNA synthesis kit, with priming by a TRBC-specific oligonucleotide. After uracil-DNA glycosylase treatment, a first 18-cycle PCR used universal primers M1SS and BC2_uni_R on all cDNA. Per the original workflow: For normalization, 1 million high-quality reads, each with a distinct molecular identifier, were randomly selected from each sample. Instead of being binned into consensus sequences, reads that shared molecular identifiers were thrown out. MiTCR, run with a Q25 quality threshold and the strictest error-elimination algorithm, handled CDR3 identification, clonotype clustering and error correction. Lower-bound total TCR beta diversity was estimated with a nonparametric unseen species model using Euler transformation. The public reads were reprocessed in TCRdb via fastp at Q25 and MiXCR, keeping in-frame beta chains. Each CDR3 protein appears once, grouped with its most common genes and DNA. These V and J calls derive from TCRdb rather than the authors' analysis. This sample gives some 710,000 distinct CDR3 sequences in total; about half of them show up just once. The top ten hold 15% to 20% of the sample.

This clonotype showed up just a few times. Its antigen has not been determined. No much larger clonotype is one base removed from it; base qualities were not supplied. The donors were roughly 40 Caucasian individuals from Russia, aged about 6 to 95 years, who were systemically healthy. Roughly 10 milliliters of peripheral blood were collected from each donor into EDTA-treated Vacutainer tubes. PBMCs were isolated by Ficoll-Paque density-gradient centrifugation, with at least 6.5 million obtained per sample. Trizol reagent was used to extract total RNA from PBMCs, with at least 5 micrograms per sample. The percentages of naive CD45RAhigh/CD27high T cells were determined by flow cytometry on a PBMC aliquot from every donor. Points the paper makes about the study in general: Estimates of total diversity based on one million sequenced T cells were regarded as lower bounds and as underestimates. Since profiling was done on bulk unsorted PBMCs, naive and antigen-experienced compartments could not be conclusively compared. Compared with the aged group, more naive CD4+ T cells, fewer expanded clones and increased TCR diversity were shown by the long-lived group, suggesting age selection. As age increased, observed TCR beta diversity per million T cells dropped in a roughly linear way, and a significant reduction was already evident by age 40. There was a strong correlation between observed TCR beta diversity and the percentage of naive T cells measured by flow cytometry. Because the CMV infection status of the donors was unknown, age-related changes in expanded clonotypes may potentially have been confounded.

The CDR3 goes from the cysteine to the phenylalanine over 13 residues. The only DNA kept is the CDR3, 39 bases in frame from the first base. The junction shows trimming of 0 bases on V and 2 bases on J, plus 4 bases between the germline ends. CDR1 and CDR2, per the germline V gene, are SGDLS and YYNGEE. This receptor was obtained from a man at least 80 years old in good health. The chain joins TRBV9 to TRBJ2-3; the D gene is unclear. The material sequenced was blood. The CDR3 protein is CASSVVDTDTQYF. At the DNA level, the sequence is TGTGCCAGCAGCGTAGTTGACACAGATACGCAGTATTTT.